These 27 T cell receptor beta chains were all obtained from the same sample, sequenced in a study of cytomegalovirus exposure and HLA in healthy donors. Libraries were prepared by immunoSEQ multiplex PCR; TCRdb keeps only in-frame clonotypes and omits some of them. The repertoire has hundreds of thousands of clones, approximately 90% of them found once; the top ten carry 2.6%. The sequenced material came from PBMCs. The receptors shown here come from a man aged 18 to 30 in good health and CMV-seronegative.

As for this clone: At one end the junction does not follow the germline gene, possibly because of a read error. Other nucleotide sequences in the sample specify the same CDR3. V and J are TRBV30 and TRBJ2-3; TRBD2 agrees at 10 bases. The length of the CDR3 is 14 residues. The germline V gene encodes CDR1 GTSNPN and CDR2 SVGIG (reference sequence). In DNA, the CDR3 is TGTGCCAGTCTCCCTAGCGGGAGCACAGATACACAGTATTTT. Translating gives CASLPSGSTDTQYF.

The chain couples TRBV7-8 to TRBJ2-7, with 8 bases matching TRBD2. The CDR3 is 12 residues long. Per the germline V gene, CDR1 is SGHVS and CDR2 is FQNEAQ. V gave up 5 bases and J gave up 4 bases; unmatched junction bases: 1. The CDR3 DNA reads TGTGCCAGCAGCCGGGAGGGGTACGAGCAGTACTTC. Its protein product is CASSREGYEQYF.

The chain employs TRBV5-6 and TRBJ2-4; D perhaps matches TRBD1 (6 bases). The CDR3 has 15 residues. Germline CDR1 and CDR2: SGHDT and YYEEEE. The ends were cut back, 4 bases at V and 1 base at J, with 12 bases in the middle. Here the CDR3 DNA reads TGTGCCAGCAGCCCAGGGACAAGCGCCAAAAACATTCAGTACTTC. It codes for CASSPGTSAKNIQYF.

The gene calls are TRBV7-2 and TRBJ1-2; perhaps TRBD1 as D (6 bases). Looked up from germline, CDR1 is SGHTA and CDR2 is FQGNSA. This CDR3 has 13 amino acids. With 1 base removed from V and 6 bases from J, the gap between germline ends came to 9 bases. The CDR3 sequence: CASSLEQGHGYTF. Written as DNA, the CDR3 is TGTGCCAGCAGCTTAGAACAGGGTCATGGCTACACCTTC.

This sequence joins TRBV28 and TRBJ2-1, with D maybe TRBD2 (5 bases). The CDR3 covers 12 residues. V lost 9 bases, J lost 2 bases, and 8 bases lay in between. Germline loops: CDR1 MDHEN, CDR2 SYDVKM. This chain's CDR3 is CASRGTYNEQFF. The CDR3 DNA follows: TGTGCCAGTAGAGGGACCTACAATGAGCAGTTCTTC. The whole variable domain, filled in from reference TRBV28 and TRBJ2-1, reads DVKVTQSSRYLVKRTGEKVFLECVQDMDHENMFWYRQDPGLGLRLIYFSYDVKMKEKGDIPEGYSVSREKKERFSLILESASTNQTSMYLCASRGTYNEQFFGPGTRLTVL.

This chain's CDR3 is CASSRTGTGAYEQYF. The DNA for the CDR3 is TGTGCCAGCAGTCGAACCGGGACTGGAGCCTACGAGCAGTACTTC. J is TRBJ2-7 and V is TRBV6-5, with D perhaps TRBD2 (6 bases). V lost 5 bases and J 2 bases, leaving 16 bases between the germline ends. The V gene's germline CDR1 is MNHEY and CDR2 SVGAGI. This CDR3 is 15 amino acids long.

The chain uses TRBV27 and TRBJ2-7; weak D call: TRBD1 (5 bases). Germline lookup yields CDR1 MNHEY and CDR2 SMNVEV (reference sequence). The CDR3 runs 11 residues. Trimming cost V 4 bases and J 9 bases, with 10 bases left between them. The CDR3, as DNA: TGTGCCAGCAGTTCCCAGGGCGGGCAGTACTTC. Its translation: CASSSQGGQYF.

The rearrangement links TRBV4-3 to TRBJ2-7; a weak D match, TRBD2 (5 bases). Trimming left V 0 bases short and J 3 bases short, with 9 bases between. Germline lookup yields CDR1 LGHNA and CDR2 YSLEER. The CDR3 is made up of 14 amino acids. The CDR3 here is CASSQEVGVYEQYF. The CDR3 DNA is TGCGCCAGCAGCCAAGAGGTGGGAGTCTACGAGCAGTACTTC.

V gene TRBV27 combines with J gene TRBJ2-7, with 12 positions matching TRBD2. The CDR3 contains 15 residues. Germline lookup yields CDR1 MNHEY and CDR2 SMNVEV (reference sequence). Trimming removed 0 bases from V and 4 bases from J; junction bases left unmatched: 1. The CDR3 DNA sequence: TGTGCCAGCAGTTTATCTACTAGCGGGAGGTACGAGCAGTACTTC. Translated: CASSLSTSGRYEQYF.

The chain combines TRBV4-1 with TRBJ2-1; D perhaps matches TRBD1 (6 bases). The V end was cut by 4 bases, the J end by 0 bases, with 13 bases between. CDR3 length equals 16 residues. CDR1 is MGHRA and CDR2 is YSYEKL in the germline V gene. CDR3 residues: CASSLATGTSYNEQFF. The CDR3 DNA reads TGCGCCAGCAGCCTAGCGACAGGCACCTCCTACAATGAGCAGTTCTTC.

The CDR3 coding sequence is TGCGCCAGCAGCCAACGTGGACAGACTAATGAAAAACTGTTTTTT. It yields the protein CASSQRGQTNEKLFF. The chain uses TRBV4-1 and TRBJ1-4; tentatively, D is TRBD1 (6 bases). V lost 2 bases to trimming and J lost 2 bases, with 9 bases between them. CDR3 length: 15 amino acids. CDR1 and CDR2 from the germline V gene are MGHRA and YSYEKL.

The gene calls are TRBV2 and TRBJ2-3; 7 nucleotides match TRBD2. The CDR3 is 16 residues long. Germline lookup yields CDR1 SNHLY and CDR2 FYNNEI. V lost 2 bases to trimming and J lost 0 bases; unmatched junction nucleotides: 5. CDR3 nucleotides: TGTGCCAGCAGTGAATTTCAGCGGGAAAGCACAGATACGCAGTATTTT. Translating it yields CASSEFQRESTDTQYF.

The rearrangement links TRBV28 to TRBJ2-2, with 13 nucleotides matching TRBD2. This CDR3 has 15 amino acids. CDR1 MDHEN and CDR2 SYDVKM come from the germline V gene. The V and J ends lost 5 bases and 5 bases, in that order; junction bases with no gene match: 2. Here the CDR3 DNA reads TGTGCCAGCAGTCAGGGACTAGCGGGAACCGGGGAGCTGTTTTTT. It is translated as CASSQGLAGTGELFF.

The chain couples TRBV11-2 to TRBJ2-7; 7 bases match TRBD1. Germline V gene lookup returns CDR1 SGHAT and CDR2 FQNNGV. This CDR3 comprises 15 residues. V shed 1 base and J 2 bases; nucleotides not matched to a gene: 5. CDR3 bases: TGTGCCAGCAGCTTAGTTGGGGACAGTACCTACGAGCAGTACTTC. This encodes CASSLVGDSTYEQYF.

The genes are TRBV6-5 and TRBJ1-2; 11 bases map to TRBD1. The CDR3 extends over 14 amino acids. The germline V gene encodes CDR1 MNHEY and CDR2 SVGAGI. The V and J ends lost 5 bases and 4 bases, in that order; junction bases with no gene match: 3. CDR3 sequence (DNA): TGTGCCAGCAGTGGACAGGGGGCACTCTATGGCTACACCTTC. It specifies CASSGQGALYGYTF.

The chain uses TRBV27 and TRBJ1-2; D not resolved. Germline V lookup: CDR1 MNHEY, CDR2 SMNVEV (reference sequence). This CDR3 comprises 14 residues. V was shortened by 4 bases and J by 5 bases, with 14 bases between the two germline ends. The DNA for the CDR3 is TGTGCCAGCAGTTCACCGGGCCGGGGATATGGCTACACCTTC. Translation gives CASSSPGRGYGYTF.

The chain links TRBV30 to TRBJ2-7, with 10 nucleotides matching TRBD2. V was clipped by 8 bases and J by 6 bases; unmatched bases: 10. The CDR3 totals 13 residues. Germline loops: CDR1 GTSNPN, CDR2 SVGIG (reference sequence). The CDR3 spells CARSSGSVFEQYF. Here the CDR3 DNA reads TGTGCCCGTTCTAGCGGGAGCGTGTTCGAGCAGTACTTC.

This chain joins TRBV2 and TRBJ1-2; D is perhaps TRBD1 (6 bases). Trimming stripped 4 bases from V and 7 bases from J, with 19 bases between. The CDR3 is made up of 15 amino acids. Germline CDR1 and CDR2: SNHLY and FYNNEI. The CDR3 reads CASSGLSNRESGYTF. CDR3 bases: TGTGCCAGCAGTGGTCTTTCGAACAGGGAATCTGGCTACACCTTC.

V gene TRBV27 combines with J gene TRBJ2-1, with TRBD2 identical over 11 bases. This CDR3 has 16 residues. Germline V lookup: CDR1 MNHEY, CDR2 SMNVEV (reference sequence). V dropped 2 bases and J dropped 6; count of bases not matched to a gene: 6. The CDR3 protein is CASSLGTSGSFNEQFF. CDR3 bases: TGTGCCAGCAGTTTAGGTACTAGCGGGAGCTTCAATGAGCAGTTCTTC.

In its sample, this clone was seen a few times. The V gene is TRBV7-2, the J gene TRBJ2-1, with unresolved D. Germline-derived CDR1 and CDR2 are SGHTA and FQGNSA. Trimming took 6 bases from V and 7 from J, leaving 7 bases between them. This CDR3 contains 11 residues. The CDR3 DNA reads TGTGCCAGCAGGATAGAAAATGAGCAGTTCTTC. Amino acids: CASRIENEQFF.

This clone has only a few counts. V is TRBV7-8 and J is TRBJ2-2; maybe TRBD2 (5 bases). Germline V CDR1 and CDR2: SGHVS, FQNEAQ. The CDR3 consists of 13 residues. The V end lost 1 base, the J end lost 9 bases, and 9 bases lay between the germline ends. CDR3 in amino acids: CASSLEASRELFF. The DNA for the CDR3 is TGTGCCAGCAGCTTAGAGGCTAGCCGGGAGCTGTTTTTT.

J is TRBJ2-7 and V is TRBV10-2; D may be TRBD2 (6 bases). Deletions cut 6 bases from V and 7 bases from J, with 19 bases between. The CDR3 has 14 residues. In germline, CDR1 is WSHSY, CDR2 SAAADI. The CDR3 sequence is CASRVIAAEGEQYF. CDR3 nucleotide sequence: TGCGCCAGCAGGGTCATAGCGGCCGAGGGTGAGCAGTACTTC.

CDR3 sequence: CASYAGRRGDTQYF. CDR3 in DNA: TGTGCCAGCTATGCGGGACGCAGGGGGGATACGCAGTATTTT. The genes are TRBV28 and TRBJ2-3; weak D call: TRBD1 (7 bases). Trimming shortened V by 8 bases and J by 6 bases, and 18 bases separated the two germline ends. Germline V lookup: CDR1 MDHEN, CDR2 SYDVKM. CDR3 size: 14 residues.

This CDR3 reads CASSTGTGAYEQYF. In nucleotides, the CDR3 is TGTGCCAGTAGTACCGGGACAGGGGCATACGAGCAGTACTTC. The genes are TRBV19 and TRBJ2-7; 10 bases line up with TRBD1. The germline V gene encodes CDR1 LNHDA and CDR2 SQIVND (reference sequence). V was clipped by 4 bases and J by 4 bases; unmatched bases: 4. The CDR3 loop spans 14 amino acids.

This chain joins TRBV4-1 and TRBJ1-1; D unclear. This CDR3 contains 16 residues. Germline V gives CDR1 MGHRA, CDR2 YSYEKL. With 5 bases removed from V and 0 bases from J, the gap between germline ends came to 16 bases. In nucleotides, the CDR3 is TGCGCCAGCAGCGCCCGCAAGGGAGAACTGAACACTGAAGCTTTCTTT. Translating gives CASSARKGELNTEAFF.

The chain links TRBV6-1 to TRBJ2-3; 7 bases align to TRBD2. The CDR3 extends over 15 amino acids. V lost 6 bases to trimming and J lost 3 bases; unmatched junction nucleotides: 9. The V gene's germline CDR1 is MNHNS and CDR2 SASEGT. Here the CDR3 DNA reads TGTGCCAGCAGAGTAGCGGGCCTAGATACAGATACGCAGTATTTT. Amino acid sequence: CASRVAGLDTDTQYF.

V is TRBV2 and J is TRBJ2-4; D might be TRBD2 (6 bases). The germline gives CDR1 SNHLY, CDR2 FYNNEI. The CDR3 has 14 residues. Between the trimmed V and J ends, which lost 8 bases and 6 bases, there was a span of 17 bases. CDR3 amino acids: CASGGSRSGNIQYF. The CDR3 DNA follows: TGTGCCAGCGGGGGGTCCCGATCGGGAAACATTCAGTACTTC.